This is a list of T cell receptor beta chains from one sample in a study of blood T cells in healthy people across ages. TCRdb processed the 5' RACE reads anew with MiXCR; each CDR3 protein has one entry. The table shows 1.5 million to 1.9 million distinct CDR3 sequences, with under 55% occurring only once. Sequencing was carried out using blood. The receptors originated from a woman aged 18-35 years in good health. The CDR3 runs from the conserved cysteine through the conserved F or W. A D gene is named only where the DNA matches it firmly. Only some rows state a clone size, as once, few, many or a class for expanded clones.

DNA	CDR3	size	V	J	D
TGTGCCAGCAGTTTTAACCCGGGCTCCTACAATGAGCAGTTCTTC	CASSFNPGSYNEQFF	-	TRBV6-2/TRBV6-3	TRBJ2-1	-
TGTGCCAGCGGCCGAGGGGGTTCAACTAGCAATCAGCCCCAGCATTTT	CASGRGGSTSNQPQHF	-	TRBV12-3/TRBV12-4	TRBJ1-5	-
TGTGCCAGCAGCCAGACCGGACAGGGGAATGAGCAGTTCTTC	CASSQTGQGNEQFF	few	TRBV14	TRBJ2-1	TRBD1
TGTGCCAGCAGAGGGGGACAAAACTACGAGCAGTACTTC	CASRGGQNYEQYF	-	TRBV13	TRBJ2-7	-
TGTGCCAGCAGCCCCCCCAGACGGGGGGACGTGAACACTGAAGCTTTCTTT	CASSPPRRGDVNTEAFF	many	TRBV3-1	TRBJ1-1	-
TGTGCCAGCGGTCTTTTTAACGAGCAGTACTTC	CASGLFNEQYF	-	TRBV12-3/TRBV12-4	TRBJ2-7	-
TGCAGCGTGCGGACGTGGAACACCGGGGAGCTGTTTTTT	CSVRTWNTGELFF	few	TRBV29-1	TRBJ2-2	-
TGCGCCAGCAGCTTGGATGCTGGGGGAACTAATGAAAAACTGTTTTTT	CASSLDAGGTNEKLFF	few	TRBV5-1	TRBJ1-4	-
TGTGCCAGCAGCTTAGCGGGAGGGAGAGACACAGATACGCAGTATTTT	CASSLAGGRDTDTQYF	-	TRBV7-8	TRBJ2-3	TRBD2
TGCGCCAGCAGCCAAGAGCCCAGGGCGAACACTGAAGCTTTCTTT	CASSQEPRANTEAFF	few	TRBV4-1	TRBJ1-1	-
TGTGCCAGCAGTTCCAGGACAGATAACTATGGCTACACCTTC	CASSSRTDNYGYTF	few	TRBV7-9	TRBJ1-2	-
TGTGCCTGGAGTGTTCCACAGCGTGTGCTTGAAAAACTGTTTTTT	CAWSVPQRVLEKLFF	-	TRBV30	TRBJ1-4	-
TGTGCCAGCAGTCCCTGGGTGGGCTCTGGGGCCAACGTCCTGACTTTC	CASSPWVGSGANVLTF	few	TRBV12-3/TRBV12-4	TRBJ2-6	-
TGTGCCAGCAGCATATACCGGGGGCCAGTCAATGAGCAGTTCTTC	CASSIYRGPVNEQFF	few	TRBV7-2	TRBJ2-1	-
TGTGCCAGCAGGCCGGGACTAGCGGGACCCGTCGGTTACAATGAGCAGTACTTC	CASRPGLAGPVGYNEQYF	-	TRBV12-3/TRBV12-4	TRBJ2-7	TRBD2
TGTGCCAGCAGCTTAATTCTAGGCCCGAACACCGGGGAGCTGTTTTTT	CASSLILGPNTGELFF	once	TRBV7-6	TRBJ2-2	-